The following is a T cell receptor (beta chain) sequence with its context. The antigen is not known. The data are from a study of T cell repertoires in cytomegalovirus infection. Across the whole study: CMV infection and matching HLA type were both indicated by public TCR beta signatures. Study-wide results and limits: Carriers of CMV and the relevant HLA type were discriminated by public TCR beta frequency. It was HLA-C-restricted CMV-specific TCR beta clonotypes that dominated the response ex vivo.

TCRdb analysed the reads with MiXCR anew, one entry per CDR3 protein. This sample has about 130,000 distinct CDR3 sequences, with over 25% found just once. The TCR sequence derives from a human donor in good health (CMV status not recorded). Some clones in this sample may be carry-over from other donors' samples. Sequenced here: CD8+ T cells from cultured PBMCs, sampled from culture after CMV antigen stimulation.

CDR3 amino acids: CASSPRDGQNEKLFF. The CDR3 DNA is TGTGCCAGTAGTCCCAGGGACGGCCAGAATGAAAAACTGTTTTTT. The chain uses TRBV19 and TRBJ1-4, with D possibly matching TRBD1 (5 bases). CDR1 and CDR2 from the germline V gene are LNHDA and SQIVND (reference sequence). CDR3 length: 15 residues. V gave up 5 bases and J gave up 5 bases, with 15 bases separating them.